This TCR beta chain was documented in a study of T-cell reconstitution after alpha-beta-depleted transplantation in children. This clonotype was seen only a few times. TCRbeta library construction was performed incorporating unique molecular identifiers. TCRdb fed the PCR reads into MiXCR, producing one record per CDR3 protein. The sample records about 270,000 distinct CDR3 sequences, more than 9% being singletons. The CDR3 totals 14 residues. The V gene lost 5 bases and the J gene lost 5 bases, with 17 bases spanning the gap. Germline V gives CDR1 SGHRS, CDR2 YFSETQ. The sequencing used PBMCs from the stem cell graft donor, collected from the stem cell graft. The receptor's source is a human donor who donated a stem cell graft to a child with SCID. V gene TRBV5-1 combines with J gene TRBJ2-7; D is possibly TRBD2 (7 bases). In DNA, the CDR3 is TGCGCCAGCAGTATCGGGGGGCTTGACGACGAGCAGTACTTC. It is translated as CASSIGGLDDEQYF.